These 15 T cell receptor beta chains originate from one sample sequenced in a study of blood T cell repertoires in COVID-19. Here immunoSEQ multiplex PCR was the method, and the copy in TCRdb shows in-frame clones only, minus some. Of 200,000 to 250,000 clones detected, 89% appear once; the ten largest clones hold roughly 6%. The specimen was peripheral blood. The receptor source for this set is a man between 60 and 75 years old who had recovered from COVID-19.

The J gene is TRBJ1-5, the V gene TRBV5-6; 7 bases map to TRBD1. The CDR3 loop spans 16 amino acids. Trimming removed 4 bases from V and 6 bases from J; junction bases left unmatched: 13. From germline, CDR1 is SGHDT and CDR2 YYEEEE. This chain's CDR3 is CASSRSPTGDFQPQHF. The CDR3 region has the DNA TGTGCCAGCAGCCGCAGCCCCACAGGGGATTTTCAGCCCCAGCATTTT.

The chain combines TRBV5-1 with TRBJ2-3; 13 bases are a match to TRBD2. The V and J ends lost 6 bases and 4 bases, in that order; junction bases with no gene match: 2. The germline V gene has CDR1 SGHRS and CDR2 YFSETQ. This CDR3 comprises 14 residues. The CDR3 nucleotides read TGCGCCAGCAAGACTAGCGGGGGGCCAGATACGCAGTATTTT. Encoded protein: CASKTSGGPDTQYF.

This sequence joins TRBV27 and TRBJ2-7; 11 bases agree with TRBD2. With 1 base clipped from V and 9 bases from J, the junction kept 8 bases outside the gene matches. Germline values: CDR1 MNHEY, CDR2 SMNVEV (reference sequence). The CDR3 loop spans 15 amino acids. The CDR3 sequence is CASSLYELAGEVQYF. In nucleotides, the CDR3 is TGTGCCAGCAGTTTATACGAACTAGCGGGAGAAGTGCAGTACTTC.

V and J are TRBV30 and TRBJ2-3; 8 nucleotides line up with TRBD1. J lost 3 bases, V lost 5 bases, and 7 bases had no gene match. Germline V gene data show CDR1 as GTSNPN and CDR2 as SVGIG (reference sequence). The CDR3 runs 14 residues. The DNA for the CDR3 is TGTGCCTGGGACGGACAGGGTGGGACAGATACGCAGTATTTT. Translation gives CAWDGQGGTDTQYF.

V usage is TRBV5-1 and J usage is TRBJ2-3; 11 bases are a match to TRBD2. Unmatched junction bases numbered 8, after V lost 0 bases and J lost 2 bases. The CDR3 spans 18 residues. Germline V gives CDR1 SGHRS, CDR2 YFSETQ. The CDR3 region has the DNA TGCGCCAGCAGCTTGGCACTAGCGGGAGCGTTGGCCACAGATACGCAGTATTTT. Amino acids: CASSLALAGALATDTQYF.

The CDR3 DNA reads TGCGCCAGCAGCCTGCAGGGGCTACAAGAGACCCAGTACTTC. Its protein product is CASSLQGLQETQYF. This chain links TRBV4-1 with TRBJ2-5; possible D gene TRBD1, 6 bases. Germline V gene data show CDR1 as MGHRA and CDR2 as YSYEKL. The ends were cut back, 4 bases at V and 2 bases at J, with 11 bases in the middle. The CDR3 covers 14 residues.

The rearrangement joins TRBV6-6 to TRBJ1-6; the D gene is possibly TRBD1 (5 bases). The V end was cut by 2 bases, the J end by 5 bases, with 7 bases between. CDR3 length: 14 amino acids. Germline CDR1 MNHNY, CDR2 SVGAGI (reference sequence). The CDR3: CASSYSRDNSPLHF. The CDR3, as DNA: TGTGCCAGCAGTTACAGCAGGGATAATTCACCCCTCCACTTT.

This chain links TRBV7-3 with TRBJ2-3; TRBD2 matches at 9 bases. Trimming at V came to 4 bases and at J to 11 bases, leaving 7 bases not matched to a gene. The CDR3 runs 13 residues. Germline V gene sequence: CDR1 SGHTA, CDR2 FQGTGA. CDR3 sequence reads: CASSSDPRGGQYF. CDR3 sequence (DNA): TGTGCCAGCAGCTCCGACCCGCGGGGGGGGCAGTATTTT.

V gene TRBV15 combines with J gene TRBJ2-5; 10 bases line up with TRBD2. Per germline, CDR1 LNHNV and CDR2 YYDKDF (reference sequence). The CDR3 spans 16 residues. Trimming took 3 bases from V and 5 from J; bases not matched to a gene: 9. CDR3 protein: CATSSSFSGRTETQYF. In nucleotides, the CDR3 is TGTGCCACCAGCAGTAGCTTTAGCGGGAGGACGGAGACCCAGTACTTC.

This chain connects TRBV4-1 to TRBJ2-1; the match to TRBD2 covers 8 bases. CDR3 length: 13 residues. Germline CDR1 and CDR2: MGHRA and YSYEKL. Unmatched junction bases numbered 2, after V lost 2 bases and J lost 8 bases. In DNA, the CDR3 is TGCGCCAGCAGCCAACCGGGGGGGGATGAGCAGTTCTTC. Translation: CASSQPGGDEQFF.

The chain uses TRBV18 and TRBJ2-1, with TRBD1 identical over 10 bases. V trimming: 4 bases; J trimming: 10 bases; junction bases outside the gene matches: 10. Germline CDR1 KGHSH, CDR2 LQKENI. This CDR3 is built from 15 residues. The CDR3 nucleotides are TGTGCCAGCTCACATGACAGGGGGCCCGGAGGGGAGCAGTTCTTC. Amino acids: CASSHDRGPGGEQFF.

This sequence joins TRBV29-1 and TRBJ2-1, with 7 bases fitting TRBD1. Unmatched junction bases numbered 3, after V lost 7 bases and J lost 6 bases. CDR3 length: 11 residues. The germline CDR1 and CDR2 sequences are SQVTM and ANQGSEA. The CDR3 loop reads CSADRVNEQFF. CDR3 DNA: TGCAGCGCCGACAGGGTCAATGAGCAGTTCTTC.

V is TRBV20-1 and J is TRBJ2-7; weak D call: TRBD2 (5 bases). Trimming removed 3 bases at V and 2 bases at J, with 14 bases between. From germline, CDR1 is DFQATT and CDR2 SNEGSKA (reference sequence). The CDR3 is made up of 14 amino acids. This CDR3 is CSASPILRAYEQYF. The CDR3 DNA sequence: TGCAGTGCTAGTCCCATCCTGCGGGCCTACGAGCAGTACTTC.

V usage is TRBV7-3 and J usage is TRBJ2-1; D perhaps matches TRBD2 (5 bases). Germline lookup yields CDR1 SGHTA and CDR2 FQGTGA. This CDR3 contains 15 residues. Trimming pared 0 bases from V and 4 bases from J, leaving 10 bases between. The CDR3 nucleotides read TGTGCCAGCAGCTTAACGGGAGACACTTACAATGAGCAGTTCTTC. Amino acid sequence: CASSLTGDTYNEQFF.

The chain uses TRBV6-5 and TRBJ2-7, with 9 bases aligning to TRBD1. Germline CDR1 and CDR2: MNHEY and SVGAGI. V lost 10 bases and J lost 5; bases outside the gene matches: 12. The CDR3 length is 14 residues. DNA of the CDR3: TGTGCCATCTACACCGGGACAGGGTTCAACGAGCAGTACTTC. This sequence encodes CAIYTGTGFNEQYF.